The 20 T cell receptor beta chains given below trace back to one sample, sequenced in a study of cytomegalovirus exposure and HLA in healthy donors (dated by TCRdb to the late 2010s). The receptor library was made with the immunoSEQ multiplex PCR assay. For the multiplex PCR, a mixture combining 60 forward primers for TCR Vbeta segments and 13 reverse primers for TCR Jbeta segments was used. TCRdb stores this immuneACCESS table with in-frame sequences only. Part of the clones is absent; in the studies checked, under half of the shortfall reflects unresolved V genes, and no reason is known for the rest. Counted in this sample were 200,000 to 250,000 clones; 70% of them appeared once. In total, the top ten clones hold 2.5% to 3% of the sample. The sample taken for sequencing was PBMCs. The receptor source for this set is a man aged 40-55 years in good health and CMV-seropositive.

The chain links TRBV28 to TRBJ2-7; the match to TRBD1 covers 7 bases. The CDR3 runs 13 residues. With 6 bases clipped from V and 2 bases from J, the junction kept 4 bases outside the gene matches. Per the germline V gene, CDR1 is MDHEN and CDR2 is SYDVKM. For the CDR3, the DNA is TGTGCCAGCAGCACAGGGGACGCCTACGAGCAGTACTTC. Protein: CASSTGDAYEQYF.

The CDR3 region has the DNA TGTGCCAGCAGTTTAAGGAGCGGGGGCTACAATGAGCAGTTCTTC. Protein product: CASSLRSGGYNEQFF. The chain carries TRBV27 and TRBJ2-1; 8 nucleotides align to TRBD2. The CDR3 spans 15 residues. CDR1 and CDR2 from the germline V gene are MNHEY and SMNVEV (reference sequence). Germline trimming cut 2 bases from V and 3 bases from J; bases unmatched to any gene: 3.

This rearrangement joins TRBV28 to TRBJ1-1; tentatively, D is TRBD1 (5 bases). This CDR3 is 13 amino acids long. V dropped 7 bases and J dropped 4 bases, with 13 bases sitting between them. Germline lookup yields CDR1 MDHEN and CDR2 SYDVKM. CDR3 sequence reads: CASTIPGGTEAFF. CDR3 bases: TGTGCCAGCACCATCCCCGGGGGCACTGAAGCTTTCTTT.

The chain links TRBV7-6 to TRBJ2-7; the match to TRBD1 covers 12 bases. CDR1 is SGHVS and CDR2 is FNYEAQ in the germline V gene. Trimming took 4 bases from V and 5 from J; bases not matched to a gene: 9. This CDR3 is 16 amino acids long. CDR3 region: CASSSTRDRGRDEQYF. CDR3 coding DNA: TGTGCCAGCAGCTCGACCCGGGACAGGGGGCGCGACGAGCAGTACTTC.

This chain uses TRBV18 with TRBJ1-5; weak D call: TRBD1 (5 bases). Trimming removed 8 bases from V and 0 bases from J, with 11 bases in between. The CDR3 contains 14 residues. The germline V gene encodes CDR1 KGHSH and CDR2 LQKENI. The CDR3 DNA reads TGTGCCAGCCAGGACAATTATAGCAATCAGCCCCAGCATTTT. Its protein is CASQDNYSNQPQHF. Full variable domain (remainder filled in from reference TRBV18 and TRBJ1-5): NAGVMQNPRHLVRRRGQEARLRCSPMKGHSHVYWYRQLPEEGLKFMVYLQKENIIDESGMPKERFSAEFPKEGPSILRIQQVVRGDSAAYFCASQDNYSNQPQHFGDGTRLSIL.

The gene calls are TRBV11-2 and TRBJ1-3, with D hard to call. This CDR3 comprises 16 residues. CDR1 is SGHAT, CDR2 FQNNGV, per germline. The V and J ends lost 5 bases and 0 bases respectively, with 14 bases between them. The CDR3 loop is CASSRLGQLSGNTIYF. Written as DNA, the CDR3 is TGTGCCAGCAGCCGACTAGGGCAGCTCTCTGGAAACACCATATATTTT.

V and J are TRBV7-3 and TRBJ2-3; perhaps TRBD2 as D (6 bases). Per the germline V gene, CDR1 is SGHTA and CDR2 is FQGTGA. Between the trimmed V and J ends, which lost 1 base and 8 bases, there was a span of 7 bases. This CDR3 contains 12 residues. The CDR3 nucleotides are TGTGCCAGCAGCTTAATGGGAGGTACGCAGTATTTT. As protein: CASSLMGGTQYF.

The chain carries TRBV5-1 and TRBJ2-1, with TRBD2 matching 10 bases. Trimming took 3 bases from V and 2 from J; bases not matched to a gene: 5. Germline V lookup: CDR1 SGHRS, CDR2 YFSETQ. The CDR3 runs 16 residues. DNA of the CDR3: TGCGCCAGCAGCTCGGGCGGGACTAGCGCCTACAATGAGCAGTTCTTC. Protein sequence: CASSSGGTSAYNEQFF.

CDR3 amino acids: CASSQATRGQHYEQYF. The CDR3 coding sequence is TGCGCCAGCAGCCAAGCCACCCGGGGACAGCACTACGAGCAGTACTTC. The V call is TRBV4-3, the J call TRBJ2-7, with 7 bases identical to TRBD1. The germline V gene has CDR1 LGHNA and CDR2 YSLEER. With V trimmed by 1 base and J by 3 bases, 9 bases remained unmatched. The CDR3 is 16 residues long.

The J gene is TRBJ1-2, the V gene TRBV4-2; the D gene is possibly TRBD1 (5 bases). Germline loops: CDR1 LGHNA, CDR2 YNFKEQ. The CDR3 is 18 residues long. Trimming removed 0 bases at V and 0 bases at J, with 17 bases between. The CDR3 loop is CASSQDRSGAASNYGYTF. CDR3 bases: TGTGCCAGCAGCCAAGATCGGAGTGGGGCTGCCTCTAACTATGGCTACACCTTC.

The gene calls are TRBV21-1 and TRBJ2-1; the table's D call, TRBD2, was not checked against the DNA. TRBV21-1 corresponds to a pseudogene. The CDR3 loop spans 16 amino acids. CDR3 in amino acids: CASSPPGYGGRGEQFF. Written as DNA, the CDR3 is TGTGCCAGCAGCCCCCCGGGGTACGGCGGGAGAGGGGAGCAGTTCTTC.

V usage is TRBV10-3 and J usage is TRBJ2-1, with 9 bases matching TRBD2. Looked up from germline, CDR1 is ENHRY and CDR2 is SYGVKD. Germline trimming cut 5 bases from V and 4 bases from J; bases unmatched to any gene: 6. The CDR3 runs to 15 residues. The CDR3, as DNA: TGTGCCATCAGTAAAGCGGGGGGACCTTACAATGAGCAGTTCTTC. It specifies CAISKAGGPYNEQFF.

This clone appeared a single time. The V and J genes are TRBV7-9 and TRBJ2-3; maybe TRBD1 (6 bases). The CDR3 consists of 14 residues. V was trimmed by 5 bases and J by 5 bases, leaving 14 bases between them. The germline CDR1 and CDR2 sequences are SEHNR and FQNEAQ (reference sequence). CDR3 sequence: CASSTGPGEDTQYF. CDR3 nucleotides: TGTGCCAGCAGCACGGGACCAGGGGAAGATACGCAGTATTTT.

The V call is TRBV6-4, the J call TRBJ2-1; possible D gene TRBD2, 5 bases. V lost 4 bases and J 7 bases, leaving 11 bases between the germline ends. The germline gives CDR1 MRHNA, CDR2 SNTAGT. This CDR3 spans 13 amino acids. CDR3 DNA: TGTGCCAGCAGTGTGGACTCGGGGAATGAGCAGTTCTTC. It specifies CASSVDSGNEQFF.

The gene calls are TRBV7-8 and TRBJ2-1, with a weak D call TRBD1 (6 bases). There are 17 residues in the CDR3. Germline CDR1 is SGHVS and CDR2 is FQNEAQ. Trimming removed 1 base at V and 8 bases at J, with 21 bases between. CDR3: CASSLGFRGPRGHEQFF. CDR3 nucleotide sequence: TGTGCCAGCAGCTTAGGTTTCAGGGGACCCAGGGGCCATGAGCAGTTCTTC.

The CDR3 spells CASSPRGGANQYF. For the CDR3, the DNA is TGTGCCAGCAGCCCCCGCGGGGGGGCCAATCAGTATTTT. V usage is TRBV7-2 and J usage is TRBJ2-3; 9 bases are a match to TRBD2. The CDR3 spans 13 residues. The germline V gene encodes CDR1 SGHTA and CDR2 FQGNSA. V gave up 5 bases and J gave up 12 bases; unmatched junction bases: 9.

The chain joins TRBV7-9 to TRBJ1-6, with TRBD1 as a possible D gene (5 bases). Per the germline V gene, CDR1 is SEHNR and CDR2 is FQNEAQ (reference sequence). The V end lost 1 base, the J end lost 10 bases, and 11 bases lay between the germline ends. The CDR3 runs to 14 residues. Here the CDR3 reads CASSLETAGSPLHF. Here the CDR3 DNA reads TGTGCCAGCAGCTTAGAGACAGCAGGCTCACCCCTCCACTTT.

The rearrangement links TRBV5-6 to TRBJ2-7; D perhaps matches TRBD2 (6 bases). In germline, CDR1 is SGHDT, CDR2 YYEEEE. The ends were cut back, 1 base at V and 5 bases at J, with 19 bases in the middle. The CDR3 is made up of 16 amino acids. This chain's CDR3 is CASSLTSTLFRHEQYF. The CDR3, as DNA: TGTGCCAGCAGCTTGACTAGCACCCTATTCCGCCACGAGCAGTACTTC.

This CDR3 reads CASSDSTVGTIYGYTF. CDR3 in DNA: TGTGCCAGCAGTGACTCAACAGTCGGAACAATCTATGGCTACACCTTC. This chain connects TRBV6-4 to TRBJ1-2; D call uncertain. V was cut by 0 bases and J by 4 bases, with 15 bases left in between. Germline CDR1 is MRHNA and CDR2 is SNTAGT. The length of the CDR3 is 16 residues.

The chain employs TRBV5-1 and TRBJ2-5, with 11 bases lining up with TRBD2. The germline gives CDR1 SGHRS, CDR2 YFSETQ. The CDR3 has 13 residues. The V and J ends lost 6 bases and 2 bases, in that order; junction bases with no gene match: 0. This CDR3 reads CASTSGGQETQYF. CDR3 DNA: TGCGCCAGCACTAGCGGGGGGCAAGAGACCCAGTACTTC.